This T cell receptor beta chain originates from a study of PD-1 blockade in classical Hodgkin lymphoma. V gave up 5 bases and J gave up 3 bases, with 5 bases separating them. CDR1 and CDR2 (germline): KGHSH, LQKENI. CDR3 length equals 12 residues. Each patient's relapse followed autologous stem cell transplantation, and brentuximab vedotin exposure varied. The assay was immunoSEQ multiplex PCR, and TCRdb's table has in-frame clones only and misses some. There are 40,000 to 65,000 clones in the sample; 81% occur only once, and roughly 15% lies in the top ten. This receptor was identified in a human donor with classical Hodgkin lymphoma. Material: peripheral blood mononuclear cells (PBMCs), obtained at baseline. The chain employs TRBV18 and TRBJ1-5; no clear D gene. The CDR3 DNA follows: TGTGCCAGCTCAACATACAATCAGCCCCAGCATTTT. Translating it yields CASSTYNQPQHF.